This T cell receptor beta chain came from a study of cytomegalovirus exposure and HLA in healthy donors. Whole-study results and caveats: With DRB1 most and HLA-C fewest, TCR association rates differed between HLA loci in a later analysis. Later work found most CMV-associated TCR beta chains apparently HLA-restricted. Analysis performed later found more than 15,000 TCR beta sequences associated with HLA alleles at 0.05 false discovery rate.

This CDR3 has 13 amino acids. Trimming at V came to 3 bases and at J to 5 bases, leaving 3 bases not matched to a gene. In germline, CDR1 is SGHDT, CDR2 YYEEEE. Concerning this clone: Its cognate antigen is unknown.

PCR employed 60 Vbeta and 13 Jbeta primers. Method: immunoSEQ multiplex PCR; TCRdb's copy keeps in-frame clones and lacks some. The listing records tens of thousands of clones. The sequencing sample was made of PBMCs. This chain links TRBV5-6 with TRBJ1-1; 8 positions match TRBD1. This clonotype originated in a woman in her twenties or thirties in good health and CMV-seronegative. DNA for the CDR3: TGTGCCAGCAGCTGGACAGGGAGGACTGAAGCTTTCTTT. It translates to CASSWTGRTEAFF.